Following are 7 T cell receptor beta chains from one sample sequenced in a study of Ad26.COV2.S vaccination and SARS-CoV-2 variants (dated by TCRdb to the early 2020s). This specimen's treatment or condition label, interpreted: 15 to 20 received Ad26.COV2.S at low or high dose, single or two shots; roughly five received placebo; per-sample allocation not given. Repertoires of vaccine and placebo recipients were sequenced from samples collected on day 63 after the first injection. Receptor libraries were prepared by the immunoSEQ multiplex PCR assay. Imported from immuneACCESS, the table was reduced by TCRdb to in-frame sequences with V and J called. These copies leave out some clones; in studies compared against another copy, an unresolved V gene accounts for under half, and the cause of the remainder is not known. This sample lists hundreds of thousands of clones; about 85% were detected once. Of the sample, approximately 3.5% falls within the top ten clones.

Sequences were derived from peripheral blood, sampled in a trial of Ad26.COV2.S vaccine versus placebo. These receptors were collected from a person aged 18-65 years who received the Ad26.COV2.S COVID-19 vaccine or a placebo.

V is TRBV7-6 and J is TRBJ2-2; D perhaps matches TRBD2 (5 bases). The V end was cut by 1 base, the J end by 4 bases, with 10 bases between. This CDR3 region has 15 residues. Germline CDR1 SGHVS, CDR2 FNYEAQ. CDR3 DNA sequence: TGTGCCAGCAGCTTAGTGAGGGCCGGCACCGGGGAGCTGTTTTTT. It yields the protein CASSLVRAGTGELFF.

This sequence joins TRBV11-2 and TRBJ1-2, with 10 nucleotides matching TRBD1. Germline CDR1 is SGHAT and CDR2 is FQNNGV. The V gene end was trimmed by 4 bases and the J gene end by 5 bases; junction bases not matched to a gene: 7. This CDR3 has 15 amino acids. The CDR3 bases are TGTGCCAGCAGCTCGCCCCGGGACAGGGGATATGGCTACACCTTC. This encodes CASSSPRDRGYGYTF.

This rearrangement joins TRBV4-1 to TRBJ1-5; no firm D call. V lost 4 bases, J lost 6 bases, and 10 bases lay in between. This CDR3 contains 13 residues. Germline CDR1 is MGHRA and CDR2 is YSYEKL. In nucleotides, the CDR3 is TGCGCCAGCAGCCTACTATATACTCAGCCCCAGCATTTT. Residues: CASSLLYTQPQHF.

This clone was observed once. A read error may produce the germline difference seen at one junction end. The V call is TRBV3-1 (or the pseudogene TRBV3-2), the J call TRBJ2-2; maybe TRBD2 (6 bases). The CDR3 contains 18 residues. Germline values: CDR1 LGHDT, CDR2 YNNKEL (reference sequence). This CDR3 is CASSKEFRDSANTGELFF. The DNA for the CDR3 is TGTGCCAGCAGCAAAGAGTTCCGGGACTCGGCGAACACCGGGGAGCTGTTTTTT.

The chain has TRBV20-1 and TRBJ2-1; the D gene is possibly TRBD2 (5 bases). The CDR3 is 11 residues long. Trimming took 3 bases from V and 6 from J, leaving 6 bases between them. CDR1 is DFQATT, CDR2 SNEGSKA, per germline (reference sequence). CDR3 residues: CSASGGNEQFF. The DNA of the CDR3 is TGCAGTGCTAGTGGAGGCAATGAGCAGTTCTTC.

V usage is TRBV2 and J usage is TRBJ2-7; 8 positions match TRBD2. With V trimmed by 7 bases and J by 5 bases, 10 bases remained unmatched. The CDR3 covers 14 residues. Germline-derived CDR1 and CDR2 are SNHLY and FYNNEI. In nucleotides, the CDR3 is TGTGCCAGCAATGACCCCGGGACTAGTAACGAGCAGTACTTC. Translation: CASNDPGTSNEQYF.

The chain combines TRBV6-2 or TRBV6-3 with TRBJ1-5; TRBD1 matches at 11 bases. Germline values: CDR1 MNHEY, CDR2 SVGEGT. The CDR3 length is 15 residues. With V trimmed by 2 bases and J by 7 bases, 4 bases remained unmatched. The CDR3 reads CASSYPGTGGQPQHF. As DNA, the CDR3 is TGTGCCAGCAGTTACCCCGGGACAGGGGGACAGCCCCAGCATTTT.